These 12 T cell receptor beta chains came from one sample sequenced in a study. TCRdb recomputed calls from the 5' RACE reads with MiXCR, one row per CDR3 protein. This repertoire shows about 43,000 distinct CDR3 sequences, 22% found once; its top ten account for 3.5% to 4.5%. Tregs were sorted as CD4+CD25+CD127-/low cells. Sequenced sample: Tregs sorted from a lymph node. The receptor source for this set is a female donor with breast cancer.

This clonotype was seen a few times. The chain uses TRBV9 and TRBJ1-5; 9 bases map to TRBD1. Trimming cost V 3 bases and J 5 bases; bases outside gene matches: 12. CDR1 and CDR2 from the germline V gene are SGDLS and YYNGEE. There are 17 residues in the CDR3. The chain's CDR3 is CASSAMPGQGKHQPQHF. The CDR3, as DNA: TGTGCCAGCAGCGCCATGCCGGGACAGGGAAAACATCAGCCCCAGCATTTT.

This clonotype showed up many times. The V and J genes are TRBV28 and TRBJ1-4; no reliable D call. CDR1 and CDR2 from the germline V gene are MDHEN and SYDVKM. Between the trimmed V and J ends, which lost 3 bases and 4 bases, there was a span of 9 bases. This CDR3 is built from 14 residues. CDR3 protein: CASSLAQLNEKLFF. The CDR3, as DNA: TGTGCCAGCAGTTTGGCACAGCTTAATGAAAAACTGTTTTTT.

By share, this clonotype counts as medium-sized (0.01 to 0.1%). The chain combines TRBV5-1 with TRBJ2-1, with D perhaps matching TRBD2 (6 bases). The CDR3 is 11 residues long. Germline V gene lookup returns CDR1 SGHRS and CDR2 YFSETQ. V lost 9 bases and J 9 bases, leaving 13 bases between the germline ends. The DNA of the CDR3 is TGCGCCACTTCGCGGGGAGGTGAGCAGTTCTTC. As protein: CATSRGGEQFF.

The chain is built from TRBV13 and TRBJ2-7; a weak D match, TRBD2 (6 bases). The V end lost 5 bases, the J end lost 4 bases, and 15 bases lay between the germline ends. The CDR3 sequence is 14 residues long. Germline V lookup: CDR1 PRHDT, CDR2 FYEKMQ (reference sequence). CDR3 nucleotide sequence: TGTGCCAGCAGCCCCGGACTAACCAGTTACGAGCAGTACTTC. Its translation: CASSPGLTSYEQYF.

This clonotype was counted only a few times. The V and J genes are TRBV7-3 and TRBJ1-2; TRBD1 is a possible D gene (6 bases). CDR3 size: 13 residues. V dropped 1 base and J dropped 7 bases, with 10 bases sitting between them. CDR1 is SGHTA, CDR2 FQGTGA, per germline. CDR3 region: CASSLNRDGGYTF. In nucleotides, the CDR3 is TGTGCCAGCAGCTTAAACAGGGATGGTGGCTACACCTTC.

Comments on this clonotype: This clone may be a read error of a much larger clone one base away. The rearrangement uses TRBV25-1 and TRBJ2-2; tentative D call: TRBD1 (5 bases). The CDR3 has 14 residues. Germline values: CDR1 MGHDK, CDR2 SYGVNS. CDR3 amino acids: CTSSARDGTGELFF. The CDR3 DNA reads TGTACCAGCAGTGCCAGGGATGGCACCGGGGAGCTGTTTTTT. Looking up the rest from reference TRBV25-1 and TRBJ2-2 gives the full variable domain: EADIYQTPRYLVIGTGKKITLECSQTMGHDKMYWYQQDPGMELHLIHYSYGVNSTEKGDLSSESTVSRIRTEHFPLTLESARPSHTSQYLCTSSARDGTGELFFGEGSRLTVL.

The rearrangement links TRBV4-3 to TRBJ2-1; 10 bases match TRBD2. The ends lost 4 bases at V and 5 bases at J; junction bases unmatched: 5. The CDR3 spans 15 residues. Germline CDR1 and CDR2: LGHNA and YSLEER. DNA for the CDR3: TGCGCCAGCAGCCTGGGACTAGCGAGACACAATGAGCAGTTCTTC. Amino acids: CASSLGLARHNEQFF.

This chain joins TRBV5-4 and TRBJ2-1, with a weak D call TRBD2 (5 bases). Germline CDR1 SGHNT, CDR2 YYREEE (reference sequence). The germline V and J ends were trimmed by 4 bases and 4 bases, with 9 bases remaining between them. This CDR3 has 13 residues. CDR3 protein: CASSKDSYNEQFF. CDR3 bases: TGTGCCAGCAGCAAGGACTCTTACAATGAGCAGTTCTTC.

Remarks on this clonotype: At one of its ends the junction is not consistent with the germline gene, which may arise from a read error. The chain couples TRBV9 to TRBJ1-1; D unclear. Per germline, CDR1 SGDLS and CDR2 YYNGEE. The CDR3 sequence is 14 residues long. The CDR3 DNA is TGTACCAGCAGCGTAGAACCGGAGAACACTGAAGCCTTCTTT. This encodes CTSSVEPENTEAFF.

This rearrangement joins TRBV2 to TRBJ2-7; 9 positions match TRBD1. This CDR3 spans 12 amino acids. CDR1 and CDR2 (germline): SNHLY, FYNNEI. Losses at the gene ends were 4 bases for V and 6 bases for J; bases not matched to a gene: 1. The chain's CDR3 is CASSGDRVEQYF. The CDR3, as DNA: TGTGCCAGCAGTGGGGACAGGGTCGAGCAGTACTTC.

A remark on this clonotype: An end of the junction does not agree with germline; a read error may underlie this. The rearrangement joins TRBV12-3 or TRBV12-4 to TRBJ2-1; 10 positions match TRBD2. This CDR3 comprises 16 residues. This chain's CDR3 is CASSPGGLADYNGQFF. CDR3 nucleotides: TGTGCCAGCAGCCCAGGAGGACTAGCGGACTACAATGGGCAGTTCTTC.

This clonotype was picked up many times. For the CDR3, the DNA is TGTGCCAGCAGTTACGGACAGGGCACCTGGGACACTGAAGCTTTCTTT. It is translated as CASSYGQGTWDTEAFF. The J gene is TRBJ1-1, the V gene TRBV6-5; the match to TRBD1 covers 8 bases. CDR1 is MNHEY, CDR2 SVGAGI, per germline. The junction had 8 bases not matched to a gene; V was cut back by 2 bases and J by 3 bases. CDR3 size: 16 residues.